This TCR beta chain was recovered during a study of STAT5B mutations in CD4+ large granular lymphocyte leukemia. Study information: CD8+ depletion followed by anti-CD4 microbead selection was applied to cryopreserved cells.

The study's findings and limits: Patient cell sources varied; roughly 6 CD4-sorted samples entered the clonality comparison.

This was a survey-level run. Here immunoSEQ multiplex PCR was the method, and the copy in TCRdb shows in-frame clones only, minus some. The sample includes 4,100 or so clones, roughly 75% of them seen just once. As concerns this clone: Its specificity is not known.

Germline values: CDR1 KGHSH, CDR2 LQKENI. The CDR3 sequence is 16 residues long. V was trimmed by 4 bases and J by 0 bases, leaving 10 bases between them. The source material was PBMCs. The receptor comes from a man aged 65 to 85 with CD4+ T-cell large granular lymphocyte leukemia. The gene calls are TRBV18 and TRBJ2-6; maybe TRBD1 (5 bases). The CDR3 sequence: CASSLGHRSGANVLTF. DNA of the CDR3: TGTGCCAGCTCACTCGGACACCGCTCTGGGGCCAACGTCCTGACTTTC.